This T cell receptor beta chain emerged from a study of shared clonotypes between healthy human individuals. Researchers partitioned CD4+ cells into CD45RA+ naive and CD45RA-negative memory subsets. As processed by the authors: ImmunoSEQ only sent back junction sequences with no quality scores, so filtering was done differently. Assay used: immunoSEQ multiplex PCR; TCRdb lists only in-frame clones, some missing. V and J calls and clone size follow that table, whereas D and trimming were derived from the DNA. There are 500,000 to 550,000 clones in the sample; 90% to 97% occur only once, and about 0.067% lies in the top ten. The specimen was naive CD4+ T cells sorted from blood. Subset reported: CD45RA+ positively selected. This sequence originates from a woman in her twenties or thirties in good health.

This CDR3 reads CASSLQPTSGSSYEQYF. For the CDR3, the DNA is TGCGCCAGCAGCTTACAACCGACTAGCGGGAGCTCCTACGAGCAGTACTTC. The chain carries TRBV5-1 and TRBJ2-7; 12 bases map to TRBD2. Per the germline V gene, CDR1 is SGHRS and CDR2 is YFSETQ. The J segment lost 0 bases and the V segment lost 2 bases, leaving 6 bases of the junction unmatched. The CDR3 length is 17 residues.